The 23 T cell receptor beta chains listed next were all sequenced from one sample in a study of blood T cells in healthy people across ages. A second PCR, run for about 7 to 12 cycles, used a sample-barcoded 5' primer plus a J-beta primer mix. MiXCR, run by TCRdb on the 5' RACE reads, gives a single entry per CDR3 protein. The sample shows 800,000 to 950,000 distinct CDR3 sequences, around 34% of them seen only once. The sample taken for sequencing was blood. These TCRs come from a man between 18 and 35 years old in good health.

This chain uses TRBV12-3 or TRBV12-4 with TRBJ1-4; D gene uncertain. The CDR3 runs 11 residues. V lost 7 bases, J lost 8 bases, and 8 bases lay in between. The CDR3 spells CASTYGEKLFF. CDR3 coding DNA: TGTGCCAGCACCTATGGGGAAAAACTGTTTTTT.

The rearrangement joins TRBV12-3 or TRBV12-4 to TRBJ1-3, with a weak D call TRBD1 (6 bases). There are 15 residues in the CDR3. V was clipped by 5 bases and J by 4 bases, with 15 bases between them. The CDR3 DNA reads as TGTGCCAGCAGTCACCCTCCCGGGACAGGAAACACCATATATTTT. Translating it yields CASSHPPGTGNTIYF.

This clonotype was seen a few times. This chain connects TRBV9 to TRBJ2-1; a weak D match, TRBD1 (6 bases). Germline V gene lookup returns CDR1 SGDLS and CDR2 YYNGEE. V lost 4 bases and J 9 bases, leaving 8 bases between the germline ends. This CDR3 has 11 amino acids. The CDR3 coding sequence is TGTGCCAGCAGCTGGGACACTGAGCAGTTCTTC. It is translated as CASSWDTEQFF.

Turning to this clonotype: An end of the junction differs from the germline gene, which may be a read error. This chain uses TRBV12-3 or TRBV12-4 with TRBJ1-2; D remains unclear. The CDR3 covers 15 residues. For the CDR3, the DNA is TGTGCCAGCAGTTTAGAACTCGCTAATTACTATGGCTACGCCTTC. Translation gives CASSLELANYYGYAF.

This clonotype was detected many times. This chain joins TRBV4-3 and TRBJ2-1; 7 nucleotides match TRBD1. This CDR3 is 18 amino acids long. The germline V gene has CDR1 LGHNA and CDR2 YSLEER. Trimming cost V 3 bases and J 0 bases; bases outside gene matches: 11. CDR3 DNA sequence: TGCGCCAGCAGCCATCGCCCCCAGGACAGGACCTCCTACAATGAGCAGTTCTTC. This gives the protein CASSHRPQDRTSYNEQFF.

In this sample, this clonotype turned up a few times. The chain couples TRBV5-1 to TRBJ1-1; 9 nucleotides agree with TRBD1. V lost 5 bases and J lost 5; bases outside the gene matches: 10. CDR1 and CDR2 from the germline V gene are SGHRS and YFSETQ. The CDR3 contains 15 residues. The CDR3 DNA reads as TGCGCCAGCAGGGAGGGACAGGGAGGAGGGACTGAAGCTTTCTTT. Amino acid sequence: CASREGQGGGTEAFF.

Comment on this clonotype: A much larger clone differs by one base, so this may be a read error. The V call is TRBV20-1, the J call TRBJ2-4; the match to TRBD2 covers 9 bases. The DNA end is a closer match to TRBJ2-7, so the J assignment may be wrong. The germline V gene has CDR1 DFQATT and CDR2 SNEGSKA (reference sequence). The length of the CDR3 is 15 residues. CDR3 DNA sequence: TGCAGTGCCATCTCCCGGCGGGGGGGCAGCTACGAGCAGTACTTC. It translates to CSAISRRGGSYEQYF.

As for this clonotype: A read error may be the cause here, since a much bigger clone is one base away. The chain links TRBV4-2 to TRBJ2-5; D unresolved. Germline V gives CDR1 LGHNA, CDR2 YNFKEQ. Deletions cut 1 base from V and 6 bases from J, with 15 bases between. The CDR3 spans 15 residues. CDR3 DNA: TGTGCCAGCAGCCAAGCCGCCGTGGGAAAGAAGACCCAGTACTTC. Translated: CASSQAAVGKKTQYF.

This clonotype was detected many times. The V and J genes are TRBV6-2 or TRBV6-3 and TRBJ2-1; a weak D match, TRBD2 (6 bases). Looked up from germline, CDR1 is MNHEY and CDR2 is SVGEGT. The CDR3 spans 17 residues. The V end was cut by 0 bases, the J end by 2 bases, with 14 bases between. This CDR3 reads CASSYSRGTGAYNEQFF. The DNA of the CDR3 is TGTGCCAGCAGTTACTCGAGGGGAACGGGGGCCTACAATGAGCAGTTCTTC.

This clonotype occurred a few times. CDR3 loop: CASSLKAGEAETQYF. CDR3 sequence (DNA): TGTGCCAGCAGCTTAAAAGCGGGGGAGGCGGAGACCCAGTACTTC. The chain links TRBV7-2 to TRBJ2-5, with TRBD2 identical over 8 bases. The ends lost 2 bases at V and 5 bases at J; junction bases unmatched: 7. This CDR3 has 15 amino acids. Germline CDR1 is SGHTA and CDR2 is FQGNSA.

This clonotype was observed at least ten times. This chain joins TRBV12-3 or TRBV12-4 and TRBJ2-3; no clear D gene. Deletions cut 3 bases from V and 2 bases from J, with 15 bases between. This CDR3 is 16 amino acids long. CDR3 sequence reads: CASSFSFREFTDTQYF. CDR3 DNA sequence: TGTGCCAGCAGTTTTTCATTCAGAGAGTTCACAGATACGCAGTATTTT.

This clonotype appeared a few times. The chain joins TRBV12-3 or TRBV12-4 to TRBJ2-5, with 11 bases matching TRBD1. V dropped 6 bases and J dropped 6; count of bases not matched to a gene: 12. The CDR3 length is 16 residues. The CDR3 sequence is CASSPTSDRGRKTQYF. The CDR3 DNA sequence: TGTGCCAGCAGCCCTACTTCGGACAGGGGGCGAAAGACCCAGTACTTC.

This clonotype was found once. The chain carries TRBV6-1 and TRBJ2-2; either TRBD1 or TRBD2 may fit D (6 bases each). The V gene lost 11 bases and the J gene lost 3 bases, with 19 bases spanning the gap. CDR1 and CDR2 (germline): MNHNS, SASEGT. The CDR3 spans 15 residues. This CDR3 reads CAGNRAGEDTGELFF. The CDR3 DNA reads TGTGCCGGCAACAGGGCAGGGGAGGACACCGGGGAGCTGTTTTTT.

In its sample, this clonotype was seen a few times. The rearrangement links TRBV6-1 to TRBJ2-5; D is perhaps TRBD1 (6 bases). This CDR3 spans 13 amino acids. Germline assignment: CDR1 MNHNS and CDR2 SASEGT. V was pared by 5 bases and J by 1 base, with 8 bases between. The CDR3 nucleotides read TGTGCCAGCAGTCAACAGGGCCAAGAGACCCAGTACTTC. It codes for CASSQQGQETQYF.

The chain uses TRBV2 and TRBJ2-5; unclear D gene. Judging by the DNA end, TRBJ2-7 fits better; the J call may be wrong. CDR1 is SNHLY, CDR2 FYNNEI, per germline. There are 12 residues in the CDR3. The CDR3 reads CASKDRVHEQYF. The CDR3 nucleotides are TGTGCCAGCAAGGATAGGGTCCACGAGCAGTACTTC.

This clonotype appeared a few times. CDR3 nucleotide sequence: TGTGCCAGCAGCCAAAGGGTGGCGGGTGAAAAACTGTTTTTT. This codes for CASSQRVAGEKLFF. The J gene is TRBJ1-4, the V gene TRBV3-1; D is undetermined. Trimming pared 2 bases from V and 7 bases from J, leaving 11 bases between. The germline V gene encodes CDR1 LGHDT and CDR2 YNNKEL (reference sequence). There are 14 residues in the CDR3.

Note on this clonotype: This sequence may be a read error, since a much larger clone differs from it by one base. V gene TRBV12-3 or TRBV12-4 combines with J gene TRBJ2-5; D gene unclear. This CDR3 comprises 16 residues. V shed 3 bases and J shed 11 bases, with 25 bases lying between them. The CDR3 sequence: CASSFPAVRGNNEQYF. CDR3 nucleotides: TGTGCCAGCAGTTTCCCCGCGGTCCGTGGTAACAATGAGCAGTACTTC.

CDR3 loop: CSCIRGLVAFF. CDR3 coding DNA: TGCAGTTGTATCAGGGGGTTAGTAGCTTTCTTT. The genes are TRBV20-1 and TRBJ1-1; 7 positions match TRBD1. Germline-derived CDR1 and CDR2 are DFQATT and SNEGSKA (reference sequence). Losses at the gene ends were 8 bases for V and 10 bases for J; bases not matched to a gene: 10. CDR3 size: 11 residues.

The chain couples TRBV6-5 to TRBJ2-3, with D possibly matching TRBD2 (7 bases). Per the germline V gene, CDR1 is MNHEY and CDR2 is SVGAGI. The CDR3 has 15 residues. V lost 10 bases to trimming and J lost 0 bases, with 17 bases between them. The CDR3 here is CATRRAGASTDTQYF. In DNA, the CDR3 is TGTGCCACTAGGCGGGCGGGGGCGAGCACAGATACGCAGTATTTT.

A word on this clonotype: One junction end disagrees with the germline gene, perhaps due to a read error. The chain is built from TRBV12-3 or TRBV12-4 and TRBJ2-3; 8 positions agree with TRBD2. The CDR3 is 14 residues long. CDR3 in DNA: TGTGCCAGCAGCCGGACTAGCAGAACAGATACGGAGTATTTC. This encodes CASSRTSRTDTEYF.

This chain connects TRBV4-2 to TRBJ2-1, with 11 bases lining up with TRBD2. V lost 4 bases to trimming and J lost 6 bases; unmatched junction nucleotides: 5. The CDR3 is made up of 15 amino acids. Germline loops: CDR1 LGHNA, CDR2 YNFKEQ. The CDR3 sequence: CASSPGLAEANEQFF. The CDR3 DNA reads as TGTGCCAGCAGCCCGGGACTAGCGGAGGCCAATGAGCAGTTCTTC.

The sample holds many counts of this clonotype. This chain links TRBV9 with TRBJ2-1; 7 bases are shared with TRBD2. Germline V gives CDR1 SGDLS, CDR2 YYNGEE. Unmatched junction bases numbered 3, after V lost 1 base and J lost 5 bases. The CDR3 runs 14 residues. The CDR3 region has the DNA TGTGCCAGCAGCGTATTGGCGGGAGACAATGAGCAGTTCTTC. It translates to CASSVLAGDNEQFF.

This clonotype was picked up many times. The V and J genes are TRBV9 and TRBJ2-3; D is unresolved. Germline V gene data show CDR1 as SGDLS and CDR2 as YYNGEE. Between the trimmed V and J ends, which lost 0 bases and 2 bases, there was a span of 10 bases. The CDR3 length is 15 residues. CDR3 sequence (DNA): TGTGCCAGCAGCGTAGCTAACACCTTCACAGATACGCAGTATTTT. This encodes CASSVANTFTDTQYF.